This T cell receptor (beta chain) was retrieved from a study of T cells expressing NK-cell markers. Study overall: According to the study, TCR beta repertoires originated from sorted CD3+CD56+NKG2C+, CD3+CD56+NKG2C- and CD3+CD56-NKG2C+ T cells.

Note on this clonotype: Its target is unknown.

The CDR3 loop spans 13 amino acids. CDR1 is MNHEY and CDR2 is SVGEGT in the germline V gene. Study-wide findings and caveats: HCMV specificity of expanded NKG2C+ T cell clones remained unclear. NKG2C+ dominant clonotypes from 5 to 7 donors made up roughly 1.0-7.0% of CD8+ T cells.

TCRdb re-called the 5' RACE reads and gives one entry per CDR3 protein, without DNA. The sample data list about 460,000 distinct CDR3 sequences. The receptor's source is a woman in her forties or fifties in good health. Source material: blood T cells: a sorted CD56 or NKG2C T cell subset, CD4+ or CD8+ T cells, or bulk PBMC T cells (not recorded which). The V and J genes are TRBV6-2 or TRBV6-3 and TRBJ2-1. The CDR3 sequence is CASSWQNDNEQFF.